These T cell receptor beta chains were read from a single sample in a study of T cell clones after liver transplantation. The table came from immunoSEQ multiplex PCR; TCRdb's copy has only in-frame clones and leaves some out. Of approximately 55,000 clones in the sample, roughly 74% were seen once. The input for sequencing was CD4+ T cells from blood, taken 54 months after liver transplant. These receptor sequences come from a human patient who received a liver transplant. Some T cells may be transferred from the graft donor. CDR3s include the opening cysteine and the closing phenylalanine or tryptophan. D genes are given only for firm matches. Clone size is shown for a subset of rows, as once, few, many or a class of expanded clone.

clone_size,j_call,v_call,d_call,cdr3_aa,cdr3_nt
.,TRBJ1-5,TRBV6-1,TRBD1,CASSEFGTGLGQPQHF,TGTGCCAGCAGTGAATTCGGGACAGGGCTTGGACAGCCCCAGCATTTT
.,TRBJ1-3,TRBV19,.,CASEPQWSGNTIYF,TGTGCCAGTGAGCCCCAGTGGTCTGGAAACACCATATATTTT
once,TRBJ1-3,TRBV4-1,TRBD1,CASSQSPRQITGASSGNTIYF,TGCGCCAGCAGCCAATCGCCCCGCCAGATAACAGGGGCCAGCTCTGGAAACACCATATATTTT
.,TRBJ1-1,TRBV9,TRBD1,CASSVGLQGDGTEAFF,TGTGCCAGCAGCGTCGGCCTACAGGGGGACGGCACTGAAGCTTTCTTT
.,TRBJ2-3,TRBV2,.,CASSDEGRGLAGTQYF,TGTGCCAGCAGTGACGAGGGAAGGGGGCTAGCGGGTACGCAGTATTTT
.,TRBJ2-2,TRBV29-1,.,CSVEEAGELFF,TGCAGCGTTGAAGAGGCCGGGGAGCTGTTTTTT
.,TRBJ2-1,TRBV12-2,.,CASRLLAGGNNEQFF,TGTGCAAGTCGTCTTCTAGCGGGGGGCAACAATGAGCAGTTCTTC
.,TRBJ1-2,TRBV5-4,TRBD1,CASSIRDRFPIGYTF,TGTGCCAGCAGCATCCGGGACAGGTTCCCCATTGGCTACACCTTC
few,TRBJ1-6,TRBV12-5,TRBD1,CASGKNRGNSPLHF,TGTGCTAGTGGTAAAAACAGGGGGAATTCACCCCTCCACTTT
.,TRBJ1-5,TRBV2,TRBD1,CASGGQIGDQPQHF,TGTGCCAGCGGGGGACAGATTGGAGATCAGCCCCAGCATTTT
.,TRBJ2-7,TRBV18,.,CASSPYRGSDEQYF,TGTGCCAGCTCACCATATAGGGGTTCCGACGAGCAGTACTTC
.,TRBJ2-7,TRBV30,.,CAWSRGSEQGYEQYF,TGTGCCTGGTCCCGCGGGTCAGAACAGGGCTACGAGCAGTACTTC
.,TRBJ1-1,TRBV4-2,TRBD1,CASSQDQGDTEAFF,TGTGCCAGCAGCCAAGACCAGGGGGACACTGAAGCTTTCTTT
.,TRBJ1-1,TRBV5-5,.,CASSRLVGNTEAFF,TGTGCCAGCAGCCGTTTAGTGGGTAACACTGAAGCTTTCTTT
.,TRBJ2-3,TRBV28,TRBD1,CASSRSTGWATQYF,TGTGCCAGCAGTCGATCGACAGGGTGGGCTACGCAGTATTTT
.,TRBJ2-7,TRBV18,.,CASSPPDSYEQYF,TGTGCCAGCTCACCCCCGGACTCCTACGAGCAGTACTTC